This TCR beta chain was observed in a study of response to subunit inactivated influenza vaccine. Trimming cost V 5 bases and J 1 base, with 15 bases left between them. From germline, CDR1 is SQVTM and CDR2 ANQGSEA. The CDR3 has 15 residues. Points on this clonotype: Its antigen is as yet unknown.

Study-level results: After each seasonal influenza vaccination, few new T cells are recruited, the authors suggested.

TCRdb analysed the RT-PCR reads with MiXCR anew, one entry per CDR3 protein. In the table there are roughly 570,000 distinct CDR3 sequences, about an eighth of which are singletons. V usage is TRBV29-1 and J usage is TRBJ2-1; either TRBD1 or TRBD2 may fit D (6 bases each). The sample here was PBMCs from blood, taken 40 to 50 days after vaccination. This receptor was identified in a man aged 50 to 59 who received an inactivated influenza vaccine. The CDR3 protein is CSVTWGAGSYNEQFF. DNA for the CDR3: TGCAGCGTTACTTGGGGGGCGGGATCCTACAATGAGCAGTTCTTC.